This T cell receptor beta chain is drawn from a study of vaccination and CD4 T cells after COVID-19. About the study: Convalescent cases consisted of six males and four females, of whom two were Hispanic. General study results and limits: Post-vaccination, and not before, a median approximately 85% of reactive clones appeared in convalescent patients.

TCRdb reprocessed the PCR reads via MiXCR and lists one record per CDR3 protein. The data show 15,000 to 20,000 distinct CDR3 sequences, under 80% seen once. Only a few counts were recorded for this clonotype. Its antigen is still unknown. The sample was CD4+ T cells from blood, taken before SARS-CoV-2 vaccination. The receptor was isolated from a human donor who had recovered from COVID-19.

CDR3 loop: CATERGERNTEAFF. The CDR3 nucleotides read TGTGCCACCGAGAGGGGGGAGAGGAACACTGAAGCTTTCTTT. V usage is TRBV19 and J usage is TRBJ1-1, with TRBD1 as a possible D gene (6 bases). This CDR3 contains 14 residues. CDR1 LNHDA and CDR2 SQIVND come from the germline V gene (reference sequence). Trimming stripped 10 bases from V and 1 base from J, with 16 bases between.